These 29 T cell receptor beta chains originate from one sample sequenced in a study of vaccination and CD4 T cells after COVID-19 (dated by TCRdb to between 2021 and 2022). The antigens of these receptors remain unknown. The library was prepared using PCR. Sequencing instrument: Illumina iSeq 100. DNA from cultured CD4+ T cells underwent TCR sequencing with the Oncomine TCR Beta short-read assay at the Johns Hopkins FTIC core. TCRdb redid the processing of the public reads, applying fastp at Q25 and MiXCR, and retained in-frame beta chains. Each CDR3 protein gets just one entry, which takes the most common genes and DNA from the rows behind it. Here the sample has about 15,000 distinct CDR3 sequences; more than 25% occur a single time. Jointly, the top ten make up around 23% of the sample. The intended sense of this specimen's treatment or condition label: approximately 9-day PBMC culture with coronavirus spike peptide pools or control peptides (ViraFEST assay).

Specimen: cultured CD4+ T cells from blood. These receptor sequences come from a human donor with COVID-19.

This chain connects TRBV12-3 or TRBV12-4 to TRBJ2-5; D is possibly TRBD1 (6 bases). The CDR3 has 14 amino acids. With 7 bases removed from V and 5 bases from J, the gap between germline ends came to 17 bases. The CDR3 reads CASNPNRVGETQYF. The CDR3 DNA reads TGTGCCAGCAATCCTAACAGGGTCGGGGAGACCCAGTACTTC.

There are a few counts of this clonotype. DNA for the CDR3: TGCAGTGCTAGAGATCCCCGGCTGAGCTCCTACGAGCAGTACTTC. It codes for CSARDPRLSSYEQYF. This chain connects TRBV20-1 to TRBJ2-7, with D hard to call. CDR1 is DFQATT and CDR2 is SNEGSKA in the germline V gene (reference sequence). The CDR3 loop spans 15 amino acids. V gave up 0 bases and J gave up 0 bases, with 12 bases separating them.

This chain links TRBV6-1 with TRBJ2-3; TRBD2 matches 8 bases. Germline V gene sequence: CDR1 MNHNS, CDR2 SASEGT. J lost 0 bases, V lost 8 bases, and 16 bases had no gene match. There are 18 residues in the CDR3. CDR3 loop: CASAALVGRGTSTDTQYF. The CDR3 DNA sequence: TGTGCCAGCGCCGCCTTGGTCGGGAGGGGAACTAGCACAGATACGCAGTATTTT.

The chain uses TRBV11-3 and TRBJ2-7; D unclear. V was pared by 4 bases and J by 0 bases, with 16 bases between. Germline V CDR1 and CDR2: SGHNT, YENEEA. The CDR3 is made up of 16 amino acids. CDR3: CASSSDRDRSSYEQYF. The DNA for the CDR3 is TGTGCCAGCAGCTCGGACCGAGATCGAAGCTCCTACGAGCAGTACTTC. The full variable domain, completed using reference TRBV11-3 and TRBJ2-7, is EAGVVQSPRYKIIEKKQPVAFWCNPISGHNTLYWYLQNLGQGPELLIRYENEEAVDDSQLPKDRFSAERLKGVDSTLKIQPAELGDSAVYLCASSSDRDRSSYEQYFGPGTRLTVT.

J is TRBJ1-3 and V is TRBV6-1; the D gene is possibly TRBD1 (5 bases). Germline assignment: CDR1 MNHNS and CDR2 SASEGT. The CDR3 is 17 residues long. The V gene lost 5 bases and the J gene lost 0 bases, with 17 bases spanning the gap. The CDR3, as DNA: TGTGCCAGCAGTATTACAGGAGGTTCCCGCTCTGGAAACACCATATATTTT. Its translation: CASSITGGSRSGNTIYF.

This chain links TRBV11-2 with TRBJ2-3; D is undetermined. Germline-derived CDR1 and CDR2 are SGHAT and FQNNGV. Trimming pared 5 bases from V and 3 bases from J, leaving 12 bases between. This CDR3 spans 14 amino acids. The CDR3 sequence is CASSPTVLTDTQYF. Written as DNA, the CDR3 is TGTGCCAGCAGCCCCACCGTCCTAACAGATACGCAGTATTTT.

This chain connects TRBV20-1 to TRBJ2-1, with a tentative D call TRBD2 (6 bases). This CDR3 comprises 17 residues. With 0 bases removed from V and 0 bases from J, the gap between germline ends came to 15 bases. Germline CDR1 and CDR2: DFQATT and SNEGSKA (reference sequence). The CDR3 spells CSARDRLARSSYNEQFF. The CDR3 region has the DNA TGCAGTGCTAGAGATAGGCTAGCGAGAAGCTCCTACAATGAGCAGTTCTTC.

The genes are TRBV18 and TRBJ1-1, with a weak D call TRBD1 (6 bases). V was shortened by 5 bases and J by 0 bases, with 10 bases between the two germline ends. CDR3 length: 14 amino acids. CDR1 and CDR2 from the germline V gene are KGHSH and LQKENI. CDR3: CASSRDTLNTEAFF. Written as DNA, the CDR3 is TGTGCCAGCTCAAGGGACACGTTGAACACTGAAGCTTTCTTT.

This clonotype was counted a few times. In nucleotides, the CDR3 is TGTGCCAGCAGTGCGGGAGACCCCCAGCCCCAGCATTTT. Translation gives CASSAGDPQPQHF. The chain carries TRBV2 and TRBJ1-5; D gene uncertain. V lost 4 bases and J lost 7, with 11 bases in between. Germline lookup yields CDR1 SNHLY and CDR2 FYNNEI. There are 13 residues in the CDR3.

This clonotype was counted between two and nine times. This sequence joins TRBV6-1 and TRBJ2-6; the D is unclear. Germline CDR1 MNHNS, CDR2 SASEGT. The CDR3 covers 15 residues. The V end lost 5 bases, the J end lost 2 bases, and 10 bases lay between the germline ends. The CDR3 protein is CASSPRSAGANVLTF. CDR3 DNA: TGTGCCAGCAGTCCCCGAAGTGCTGGGGCCAACGTCCTGACTTTC.

This clonotype has only a few counts. This rearrangement joins TRBV7-2 to TRBJ2-7, with TRBD2 matching over 7 bases. CDR3 length: 13 amino acids. Per germline, CDR1 SGHTA and CDR2 FQGNSA. Germline trimming cut 5 bases from V and 3 bases from J; bases unmatched to any gene: 4. For the CDR3, the DNA is TGTGCCAGCAGCCCCAGGACTAGCTACGAGCAGTACTTC. Protein sequence: CASSPRTSYEQYF.

About this clonotype: A junction end diverges from the germline sequence, so it may reflect a read error. The V gene is TRBV6-5, the J gene TRBJ2-5; 11 nucleotides match TRBD2. The V gene's germline CDR1 is MNHEY and CDR2 SVGAGI. There are 17 residues in the CDR3. In nucleotides, the CDR3 is TGTGCCAGCAGTCACTCAGAATCTAGCGGGGGGCCGCCGGGCCAGTACTTC. Encoded protein: CASSHSESSGGPPGQYF.

CDR3 in amino acids: CASRSGVTPGTGELFF. The CDR3 DNA is TGTGCCAGCAGGTCAGGGGTGACCCCGGGCACCGGGGAGCTGTTTTTT. The genes are TRBV7-9 and TRBJ2-2, with a weak D call TRBD1 (6 bases). CDR3 length equals 16 residues. Deletions cut 6 bases from V and 4 bases from J, with 18 bases between. Germline CDR1 SEHNR, CDR2 FQNEAQ (reference sequence).

The chain employs TRBV12-3 or TRBV12-4 and TRBJ1-5, with TRBD1 identical over 7 bases. With 1 base clipped from V and 0 bases from J, the junction kept 3 bases outside the gene matches. CDR3 length: 16 residues. Here the CDR3 DNA reads TGTGCCAGCAGTTTAGGACAGGGATATAGCAATCAGCCCCAGCATTTT. Its translation is CASSLGQGYSNQPQHF.

The chain is built from TRBV6-1 and TRBJ2-5; 8 bases fit TRBD2. The V and J ends lost 11 bases and 5 bases, in that order; junction bases with no gene match: 10. This CDR3 spans 13 amino acids. CDR1 and CDR2 (germline): MNHNS, SASEGT. This CDR3 reads CASTRGGVETQYF. CDR3 bases: TGTGCCTCTACACGGGGGGGGGTCGAGACCCAGTACTTC.

This clonotype has a handful of counts. The chain couples TRBV19 to TRBJ1-5, with a possible D match to TRBD1 (6 bases). Germline V gives CDR1 LNHDA, CDR2 SQIVND (reference sequence). Trimming removed 4 bases from V and 7 bases from J, with 14 bases in between. This CDR3 has 14 residues. The CDR3 protein is CASSKQGGAQPQHF. DNA of the CDR3: TGTGCCAGTAGTAAACAGGGTGGCGCCCAGCCCCAGCATTTT. Combining the CDR3 with reference TRBV19 and TRBJ1-5 gives the whole variable domain DGGITQSPKYLFRKEGQNVTLSCEQNLNHDAMYWYRQDPGQGLRLIYYSQIVNDFQKGDIAEGYSVSREKKESFPLTVTSAQKNPTAFYLCASSKQGGAQPQHFGDGTRLSIL.

This chain joins TRBV29-1 and TRBJ1-2, with unresolved D. V was shortened by 3 bases and J by 8 bases, with 13 bases between the two germline ends. Germline assignment: CDR1 SQVTM and CDR2 ANQGSEA. This CDR3 comprises 12 residues. The CDR3 loop reads CSVEEGLVGYTF. Written as DNA, the CDR3 is TGCAGCGTTGAGGAGGGATTGGTGGGCTACACCTTC.

The chain joins TRBV29-1 to TRBJ1-2; 7 nucleotides match TRBD1. Germline lookup yields CDR1 SQVTM and CDR2 ANQGSEA. This CDR3 contains 10 residues. The trim removed 7 bases at V and 8 bases at J, leaving 4 bases unmatched. The CDR3 loop reads CSATGAGYTF. CDR3 bases: TGCAGCGCCACAGGGGCCGGCTACACCTTC.

This clonotype was counted a few times. The rearrangement links TRBV9 to TRBJ2-4; D is unclear. Per the germline V gene, CDR1 is SGDLS and CDR2 is YYNGEE. V was trimmed by 0 bases and J by 6 bases, leaving 10 bases between them. This CDR3 is built from 14 residues. The CDR3, as DNA: TGTGCCAGCAGCGTAGGTGGGGTAGGAAACATTCAGTACTTC. Its translation: CASSVGGVGNIQYF.

This clonotype was seen once. A read error is possible here, since a much larger clone lies one base away. This chain uses TRBV7-3 with TRBJ1-5; 7 nucleotides line up with TRBD1. The germline V gene encodes CDR1 SGHTA and CDR2 FQGTGA. The CDR3 is made up of 14 amino acids. J was trimmed by 5 bases and V by 5 bases; bases with no gene match: 6. The CDR3 region is CASSPSGGDQPQHF. DNA of the CDR3: TGTGCCAGCAGCCCCTCAGGGGGAGATCAGCCCCAGCATTTT. The whole variable domain, filled in from reference TRBV7-3 and TRBJ1-5, reads GAGVSQTPSNKVTEKGKYVELRCDPISGHTALYWYRQSLGQGPEFLIYFQGTGAADDSGLPNDRFFAVRPEGSVSTLKIQRTERGDSAVYLCASSPSGGDQPQHFGDGTRLSIL.

The chain employs TRBV5-4 and TRBJ1-2, with TRBD1 matching 9 bases. V lost 1 base, J lost 3 bases, and 13 bases stayed unmatched. Per the germline V gene, CDR1 is SGHNT and CDR2 is YYREEE (reference sequence). The length of the CDR3 is 18 residues. In DNA, the CDR3 is TGTGCCAGCAGCTTGCGACGGACAGGGGCCAACGTGGACTATGGCTACACCTTC. Translation: CASSLRRTGANVDYGYTF.

The rearrangement joins TRBV28 to TRBJ2-6; the D is unclear. Germline-derived CDR1 and CDR2 are MDHEN and SYDVKM. This CDR3 region has 12 residues. V was cut by 8 bases and J by 2 bases, with 4 bases left in between. The CDR3 protein is CASLTGANVLTF. CDR3 DNA sequence: TGTGCCAGCCTAACTGGGGCCAACGTCCTGACTTTC.

This clonotype was seen more than once but under ten times. The J gene is TRBJ2-3, the V gene TRBV7-9; tentatively, D is TRBD2 (6 bases). The V end lost 5 bases, the J end lost 0 bases, and 12 bases lay between the germline ends. The CDR3 runs 15 residues. Germline CDR1 and CDR2: SEHNR and FQNEAQ (reference sequence). CDR3 sequence reads: CASSRAGGSTDTQYF. In nucleotides, the CDR3 is TGTGCCAGCAGCCGCGCCGGGGGTAGCACAGATACGCAGTATTTT.

This clonotype was detected only a few times. The CDR3, as DNA: TGTGCCAGCAGCTCCCCTAGCACAGATACGCAGTATTTT. Translating it yields CASSSPSTDTQYF. The rearrangement links TRBV7-2 to TRBJ2-3; D is uncertain. Germline V gene data show CDR1 as SGHTA and CDR2 as FQGNSA. The CDR3 covers 13 residues. Trimming took 4 bases from V and 0 from J, leaving 5 bases between them.

The V call is TRBV30, the J call TRBJ1-2; 9 bases are shared with TRBD1. The CDR3 extends over 13 amino acids. After removal of 3 bases from V and 6 bases from J, the junction contained 5 bases not matched to a gene. Germline V CDR1 and CDR2: GTSNPN, SVGIG (reference sequence). The CDR3: CAWRQQGADGYTF. The CDR3 nucleotides are TGTGCCTGGAGACAACAGGGGGCGGATGGCTACACCTTC.

The genes are TRBV6-5 and TRBJ1-2; D is perhaps TRBD1 (6 bases). V shed 0 bases and J shed 4 bases, with 9 bases lying between them. The CDR3 runs 14 residues. Per germline, CDR1 MNHEY and CDR2 SVGAGI. The CDR3 spells CASSYSTGPYGYTF. The CDR3 DNA reads TGTGCCAGCAGTTACTCGACAGGTCCCTATGGCTACACCTTC.

The V gene is TRBV6-1, the J gene TRBJ2-5; D unclear. Germline V gene data show CDR1 as MNHNS and CDR2 as SASEGT. V lost 5 bases, J lost 1 base, and 2 bases lay in between. CDR3 length: 11 residues. For the CDR3, the DNA is TGTGCCAGCAGTCCCCAAGAGACCCAGTACTTC. Translating gives CASSPQETQYF.

This chain connects TRBV5-4 to TRBJ2-2; TRBD2 matches at 13 bases. This CDR3 contains 16 residues. J was trimmed by 1 base and V by 6 bases; bases with no gene match: 3. CDR1 and CDR2 from the germline V gene are SGHNT and YYREEE (reference sequence). For the CDR3, the DNA is TGTGCCAGCACGAGACTAGCGGGGGGGAACACCGGGGAGCTGTTTTTT. Translating it yields CASTRLAGGNTGELFF.

This clonotype was seen a handful of times. This chain uses TRBV6-1 with TRBJ1-5, with D possibly being TRBD1 (6 bases). Germline V gives CDR1 MNHNS, CDR2 SASEGT. This CDR3 has 15 amino acids. Trimming pared 8 bases from V and 4 bases from J, leaving 18 bases between. The CDR3 region has the DNA TGTGCCAGCGGACAGACAGGAGGTGGGAATCAGCCCCAGCATTTT. Protein: CASGQTGGGNQPQHF.